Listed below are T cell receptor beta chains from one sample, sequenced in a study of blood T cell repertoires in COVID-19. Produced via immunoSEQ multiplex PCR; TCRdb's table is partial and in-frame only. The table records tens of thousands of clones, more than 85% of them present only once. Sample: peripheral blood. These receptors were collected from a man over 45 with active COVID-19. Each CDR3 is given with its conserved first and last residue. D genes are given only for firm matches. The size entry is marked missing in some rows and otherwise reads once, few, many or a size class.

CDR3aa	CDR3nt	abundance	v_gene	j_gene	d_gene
CASSYSGQYNEQFF	TGTGCCAGCTCTTATAGTGGACAGTACAATGAGCAGTTCTTC	NA	TRBV27	TRBJ2-1	NA
CASSLNFLAGDYEQYF	TGTGCCAGCAGCTTAAATTTTCTAGCGGGGGACTACGAGCAGTACTTC	NA	TRBV7-9	TRBJ2-7	TRBD2
CATSRTGLAKNIQYF	TGTGCCACCAGCAGAACAGGGTTAGCCAAAAACATTCAGTACTTC	NA	TRBV15	TRBJ2-4	NA
CASSLGPNTEAFF	TGCGCCAGCAGCTTGGGGCCGAACACTGAAGCTTTCTTT	once	TRBV5-1	TRBJ1-1	NA
CASSLEAGVWNEQFF	TGTGCCAGCAGCTTGGAGGCGGGAGTTTGGAATGAGCAGTTCTTC	NA	TRBV5-5	TRBJ2-1	TRBD2
CASSLAGGPGELFF	TGTGCCAGCAGTCTAGCGGGGGGGCCCGGGGAGCTGTTTTTT	NA	TRBV27	TRBJ2-2	TRBD2
CASSKTDRWNTEAFF	TGTGCCAGCAGCAAAACGGACAGGTGGAACACTGAAGCTTTCTTT	NA	TRBV9	TRBJ1-1	TRBD1
CASSPGDTEAFF	TGTGCCAGCAGTCCAGGGGACACTGAAGCTTTCTTT	NA	TRBV28	TRBJ1-1	NA
CASSLGAVPEAFF	NA	NA	TRBV7-6	TRBJ1-1	NA
CASSPQSGLAGVPTDTQYF	TGTGCCAGCAGCCCCCAGTCGGGACTAGCGGGAGTTCCCACAGATACGCAGTATTTT	NA	TRBV7-9	TRBJ2-3	TRBD2
CASSEYYTEAFF	TGTGCCAGCAGTGAATACTACACTGAAGCTTTCTTT	NA	TRBV6-1	TRBJ1-1	NA
CASGHRANTEAFF	TGTGCCAGCGGTCACAGGGCGAACACTGAAGCTTTCTTT	NA	TRBV28	TRBJ1-1	NA
CASSLVGGNTGELFF	TGTGCCAGCAGCTTAGTCGGGGGGAACACCGGGGAGCTGTTTTTT	once	TRBV7-2	TRBJ2-2	NA
CASSPNLDTEAFF	TGTGCCAGCTCACCTAATCTAGACACTGAAGCTTTCTTT	NA	TRBV18	TRBJ1-1	NA
CASRIIAGGYNEQFF	TGTGCCAGCAGAATAATAGCGGGAGGGTACAATGAGCAGTTCTTC	NA	TRBV6-5	TRBJ2-1	TRBD2
CASTGGNEQYF	TGTGCCAGCACAGGGGGCAACGAGCAGTACTTC	NA	TRBV28	TRBJ2-7	TRBD1
CASSATLTGNYYGYTF	TGTGCCAGCAGCGCGACTCTAACAGGGAATTACTATGGCTACACCTTC	NA	TRBV5-5	TRBJ1-2	NA
CASSLSTGTGLHF	TGTGCCAGCAGTTTATCGACCGGGACAGGACTCCACTTT	NA	TRBV27	TRBJ1-6	TRBD1
CASSSGGSWTGELFF	TGTGCCAGCAGCTCGGGAGGGTCGTGGACCGGGGAGCTGTTTTTT	NA	TRBV5-5	TRBJ2-2	TRBD2
CASSLTGFYFGSGGPSVYNEQFF	TGTGCCAGCAGTTTAACAGGGTTCTATTTTGGTAGCGGGGGGCCTTCCGTTTACAATGAGCAGTTCTTC	NA	TRBV28	TRBJ2-1	TRBD2
CASSRVGEIPHNEQFF	TGTGCCAGTAGTAGAGTCGGGGAGATCCCACACAATGAGCAGTTCTTC	few	TRBV19	TRBJ2-1	NA
CASSQERRTGEAFF	TGTGCCAGCAGCCAAGAGCGAAGGACAGGAGAAGCTTTCTTT	once	TRBV4-2	TRBJ1-1	TRBD1
CASSTTVPGELFF	TGTGCCAGCAGTACGACAGTCCCCGGGGAGCTGTTTTTT	NA	TRBV6-5	TRBJ2-2	NA
CASSLRQGDYGYTF	TGTGCCAGCAGTTTAAGACAGGGGGACTATGGCTACACCTTC	NA	TRBV27	TRBJ1-2	TRBD1
CASSTGTSGSGNEQFF	TGTGCCAGCAGCACGGGGACTAGCGGGAGTGGTAATGAGCAGTTCTTC	NA	TRBV5-4	TRBJ2-1	TRBD2
CASSPLAWSSYNEQFF	TGTGCCAGCAGCCCACTAGCGTGGAGCTCCTACAATGAGCAGTTCTTC	NA	TRBV7-3	TRBJ2-1	TRBD2
CASSLSVTGGIGGYTF	TGTGCCAGCAGTTTATCGGTGACAGGGGGAATTGGTGGCTACACCTTC	once	TRBV27	TRBJ1-2	TRBD1
CASSSRDRREEQFF	TGTGCCAGCAGCTCCCGGGACAGAAGAGAAGAGCAGTTCTTC	NA	TRBV7-9	TRBJ2-1	TRBD1
CASSTGGLNTEAFF	TGTGCCAGCAGCACAGGGGGCCTCAACACTGAAGCTTTCTTT	NA	TRBV6-5	TRBJ1-1	TRBD1
CASSPPGTSGSLDEQFF	TGTGCCAGCTCACCACCTGGGACTAGCGGGAGTCTTGATGAGCAGTTCTTC	NA	TRBV18	TRBJ2-1	TRBD2
CASSLDRVNSPLHF	TGTGCCAGCAGCTTAGACAGGGTCAATTCACCCCTCCACTTT	once	TRBV7-3	TRBJ1-6	TRBD1
CASSLGTESYEQYF	TGCGCCAGCAGCCTGGGGACTGAATCCTACGAGCAGTACTTC	NA	TRBV5-1	TRBJ2-7	NA
CASSPVVGAGHTNEKLFF	TGTGCCAGCTCACCTGTCGTAGGCGCAGGACATACTAATGAAAAACTGTTTTTT	NA	TRBV18	TRBJ1-4	NA
CASSPSSGVEGTGELFF	TGTGCCAGCAGCCCCTCGTCAGGGGTTGAGGGTACCGGGGAGCTGTTTTTT	once	TRBV7-3	TRBJ2-2	NA
CASSFQGMNTGELFF	TGTGCCAGCAGCTTCCAGGGAATGAACACCGGGGAGCTGTTTTTT	medium-sized	TRBV7-6	TRBJ2-2	NA
CASSRSGGGYEQYF	TGTGCCAGCAGCCGCTCGGGGGGCGGTTACGAGCAGTACTTC	NA	TRBV5-6	TRBJ2-7	NA
CAISASSGMTDTQYF	TGTGCCATCAGTGCATCTAGCGGGATGACAGATACGCAGTATTTT	NA	TRBV10-3	TRBJ2-3	TRBD2
CASSPTVDFSPLHF	TGTGCCAGCAGCCCCACGGTAGACTTCAGCCCCCTCCACTTT	NA	TRBV7-2	TRBJ1-6	NA
CASSSSTGAHTDTQYF	TGTGCCAGCAGCTCCTCGACAGGGGCCCACACAGATACGCAGTATTTT	NA	TRBV5-6	TRBJ2-3	TRBD1
CASSISGTFLYEQYF	TGTGCCAGCAGCATTTCCGGGACATTCCTCTACGAGCAGTACTTC	NA	TRBV14	TRBJ2-7	NA
CASSVTGQRGTEAFF	TGTGCCAGCAGCGTCACAGGACAACGGGGGACTGAAGCTTTCTTT	NA	TRBV9	TRBJ1-1	NA